This passage covers 9 T cell receptor beta chains from one sample sequenced in a study of T cells in Graves' hyperthyroidism and ophthalmopathy. Amplified TCR beta CDR3 regions came from RNA transcripts. In the first-round RT-PCR of the TCR CDR3, the HTBI primer set was used. One entry per CDR3 protein, called by TCRdb with MiXCR from the multiplex PCR reads. The sample includes approximately 630,000 distinct CDR3 sequences, around 16% of them seen just once. Sample: blood. These receptors were taken from a young woman with Graves' hyperthyroidism.

This clonotype has just a few counts. This chain joins TRBV5-4 and TRBJ2-7; 10 bases are a match to TRBD2. The CDR3 sequence is 16 residues long. Germline assignment: CDR1 SGHNT and CDR2 YYREEE (reference sequence). The junction had 12 bases not matched to a gene; V was cut back by 4 bases and J by 5 bases. CDR3 amino acids: CASSPWEREGFDEQYF. CDR3 bases: TGTGCCAGCAGCCCTTGGGAGCGGGAGGGCTTTGACGAGCAGTACTTC.

This clonotype was found a few times. The chain's CDR3 is CASSARYNQPQHF. CDR3 nucleotide sequence: TGTGCCAGCAGCGCCCGATACAATCAGCCCCAGCATTTT. The chain combines TRBV5-6 with TRBJ1-5; D is ambiguous. Trimming shortened V by 4 bases and J by 3 bases, and 8 bases separated the two germline ends. The germline gives CDR1 SGHDT, CDR2 YYEEEE. There are 13 residues in the CDR3.

This clonotype was recorded at least ten times. This chain uses TRBV30 with TRBJ2-7; TRBD2 agrees at 7 bases. Germline V gene data show CDR1 as GTSNPN and CDR2 as SVGIG (reference sequence). After removal of 5 bases from V and 3 bases from J, the junction contained 10 bases not matched to a gene. This CDR3 comprises 14 residues. The chain's CDR3 is CAWLLGGRVYEQYF. The CDR3 nucleotides read TGTGCCTGGCTTTTGGGGGGGAGGGTCTACGAGCAGTACTTC.

This clonotype was seen many times. The chain employs TRBV27 and TRBJ2-3, with D uncertain. V gave up 6 bases and J gave up 1 base, with 11 bases separating them. The V gene's germline CDR1 is MNHEY and CDR2 SMNVEV (reference sequence). The CDR3 is made up of 14 amino acids. CDR3 coding DNA: TGTGCCAGCAGCTTAGTCTTGGGCACAGATACGCAGTATTTT. Residues: CASSLVLGTDTQYF.

CDR3 sequence reads: CATSDPTTGRQETQYF. As DNA, the CDR3 is TGTGCCACCAGTGATCCTACTACAGGGAGGCAAGAGACCCAGTACTTC. The chain employs TRBV24-1 and TRBJ2-5, with D possibly called TRBD1 or TRBD2 (6 bases each). The CDR3 consists of 16 residues. Per germline, CDR1 KGHDR and CDR2 SFDVKD. Between the trimmed V and J ends, which lost 3 bases and 2 bases, there was a span of 15 bases.

J is TRBJ2-5 and V is TRBV4-2; D unclear. V lost 1 base and J 8 bases, leaving 11 bases between the germline ends. Looked up from germline, CDR1 is LGHNA and CDR2 is YNFKEQ. This CDR3 is 13 amino acids long. CDR3 sequence (DNA): TGTGCCAGCAGCCAAGGTCTTCTAGGAACCCAGTACTTC. Its translation is CASSQGLLGTQYF.

This clonotype was picked up many times. The V gene is TRBV28, the J gene TRBJ2-1, with 9 bases aligning to TRBD1. The CDR3 is made up of 18 amino acids. The germline V gene encodes CDR1 MDHEN and CDR2 SYDVKM. The V gene end was trimmed by 5 bases and the J gene end by 0 bases; junction bases not matched to a gene: 11. The CDR3 region is CASSTLTGTGLSYNEQFF. CDR3 DNA: TGTGCCAGCAGTACCTTGACCGGGACAGGGCTCTCCTACAATGAGCAGTTCTTC.

J is TRBJ2-1 and V is TRBV2; D is possibly TRBD2 (5 bases). Trimming pared 6 bases from V and 5 bases from J, leaving 20 bases between. CDR1 SNHLY and CDR2 FYNNEI come from the germline V gene. The CDR3 length is 16 residues. CDR3 nucleotides: TGTGCCAGCAGCGGCCGGACCGGGGAGCCCAACAATGAGCAGTTCTTC. Translated, it gives CASSGRTGEPNNEQFF. Combining the CDR3 with reference TRBV2 and TRBJ2-1 gives the whole variable domain EPEVTQTPSHQVTQMGQEVILRCVPISNHLYFYWYRQILGQKVEFLVSFYNNEISEKSEIFDDQFSVERPDGSNFTLKIRSTKLEDSAMYFCASSGRTGEPNNEQFFGPGTRLTVL.

The CDR3 protein is CASSSSGWDEQYF. The CDR3 coding sequence is TGTGCCAGCAGTTCCTCCGGGTGGGACGAGCAGTACTTC. The chain employs TRBV27 and TRBJ2-7; D ambiguous. With 4 bases removed from V and 5 bases from J, the gap between germline ends came to 12 bases. Germline V gives CDR1 MNHEY, CDR2 SMNVEV (reference sequence). The CDR3 has 13 residues.